The 26 T cell receptor beta chains listed next were all sequenced from one sample in a study of post-analysis software for immune sequencing data. Libraries were made from TCR beta cDNA, and they carried unique molecular identifiers. In TCRdb, the PCR reads were re-called with MiXCR into one record per CDR3 protein. The sample has 150,000 to 200,000 distinct CDR3 sequences, around 36% seen once. The sequencing used blood, collected after autologous hematopoietic stem cell transplantation. These receptors all stem from a girl aged 10 to 17 with multiple sclerosis.

This chain uses TRBV5-1 with TRBJ1-4; TRBD1 might be the D (5 bases). The CDR3 is 15 residues long. V was cut by 3 bases and J by 9 bases, with 18 bases left in between. In germline, CDR1 is SGHRS, CDR2 YFSETQ. The DNA for the CDR3 is TGCGCCAGCAGCTCTTCGGTAGGGGAAATGAAAAAACTGTTTTTT. Its protein is CASSSSVGEMKKLFF.

The chain couples TRBV9 to TRBJ1-2; D not certain. The V gene lost 3 bases and the J gene lost 5 bases, with 11 bases spanning the gap. The V gene's germline CDR1 is SGDLS and CDR2 YYNGEE. This CDR3 has 13 amino acids. CDR3: CASSETGTYGYTF. In DNA form, the CDR3 reads TGTGCCAGCAGCGAGACGGGAACGTATGGCTACACCTTC.

The chain couples TRBV10-3 to TRBJ2-3; D not certain. Trimming pared 5 bases from V and 6 bases from J, leaving 9 bases between. Germline V lookup: CDR1 ENHRY, CDR2 SYGVKD. The CDR3 has 12 amino acids. This CDR3 reads CAISQLEDTQYF. In DNA, the CDR3 is TGTGCCATCAGTCAGCTGGAGGATACGCAGTATTTT.

The genes are TRBV10-3 and TRBJ2-1, with 8 bases lining up with TRBD1. The CDR3 sequence is 16 residues long. V shed 4 bases, J shed 9 bases, and the junction held 14 bases outside the gene matches. The germline V gene has CDR1 ENHRY and CDR2 SYGVKD. In DNA form, the CDR3 reads TGTGCCATCAGTGTTATTTTGGGACAGGTTCTTTCTGAGCAGTTCTTC. Its protein product is CAISVILGQVLSEQFF.

The chain links TRBV13 to TRBJ2-5; TRBD1 matches at 9 bases. The germline CDR1 and CDR2 sequences are PRHDT and FYEKMQ (reference sequence). The CDR3 is 15 residues long. Trimming took 5 bases from V and 2 from J; bases not matched to a gene: 6. The DNA of the CDR3 is TGTGCCAGCAGCCACCCGGGACAGGGACAAGAGACCCAGTACTTC. Translating gives CASSHPGQGQETQYF. The entire variable domain, with the rest obtained from reference TRBV13 and TRBJ2-5, is as follows: AAGVIQSPRHLIKEKRETATLKCYPIPRHDTVYWYQQGPGQDPQFLISFYEKMQSDKGSIPDRFSAQQFSDYHSELNMSSLELGDSALYFCASSHPGQGQETQYFGPGTRLLVL.

This clonotype showed up just a few times. J is TRBJ2-5 and V is TRBV29-1; D unclear. The V end was cut by 3 bases, the J end by 2 bases, with 7 bases between. This CDR3 has 12 amino acids. Germline CDR1 reads SQVTM; CDR2 reads ANQGSEA. The CDR3: CSVEAVQETQYF. DNA of the CDR3: TGCAGCGTTGAGGCAGTTCAAGAGACCCAGTACTTC.

This clonotype occurred many times. This chain uses TRBV7-6 with TRBJ2-7, with D maybe TRBD2 (6 bases). This CDR3 has 13 amino acids. Looked up from germline, CDR1 is SGHVS and CDR2 is FNYEAQ. V lost 5 bases to trimming and J lost 2 bases, with 10 bases between them. CDR3: CASSRGLPYEQYF. The DNA for the CDR3 is TGTGCCAGCAGCCGGGGACTCCCCTACGAGCAGTACTTC.

This clonotype was picked up a small number of times. This chain links TRBV13 with TRBJ2-7; D ambiguous. Germline V gives CDR1 PRHDT, CDR2 FYEKMQ (reference sequence). The CDR3 contains 16 residues. V was pared by 3 bases and J by 1 base, with 16 bases between. The CDR3 is CASSFGRATGSYEQYF. The CDR3, as DNA: TGTGCCAGCAGCTTTGGACGGGCTACGGGTTCCTACGAGCAGTACTTC.

There are a few counts of this clonotype. This chain joins TRBV5-6 and TRBJ1-2, with D hard to call. V lost 0 bases, J lost 0 bases, and 9 bases lay in between. Germline CDR1 and CDR2: SGHDT and YYEEEE. This CDR3 is built from 15 residues. The CDR3 region is CASSLGPQSNYGYTF. The DNA of the CDR3 is TGTGCCAGCAGCTTGGGTCCGCAATCTAACTATGGCTACACCTTC.

The gene calls are TRBV6-1 and TRBJ1-5; D is undetermined. Trimming shortened V by 4 bases and J by 4 bases, and 8 bases separated the two germline ends. CDR3 length: 13 amino acids. CDR1 MNHNS and CDR2 SASEGT come from the germline V gene. The CDR3 spells CASSGNSNQPQHF. The CDR3 DNA is TGTGCCAGCAGTGGGAACAGTAATCAGCCCCAGCATTTT.

As regards this clonotype: A much bigger clone sits one base away, suggesting this may be a read error. The chain employs TRBV5-6 and TRBJ2-3; the match to TRBD2 covers 8 bases. The germline gives CDR1 SGHDT, CDR2 YYEEEE. CDR3 length: 15 residues. The CDR3 DNA sequence: TGTGCCAGCAGCTTAGCGGGAGATCGGACAGATACGCGGTATTTT. It yields the protein CASSLAGDRTDTRYF.

This clonotype was observed once. This sequence joins TRBV3-1 and TRBJ1-2; D remains ambiguous. CDR1 and CDR2 (germline): LGHDT, YNNKEL (reference sequence). V was clipped by 10 bases and J by 5 bases, with 17 bases between them. The CDR3 has 13 residues. The CDR3 DNA reads as TGTGCCACCCAACCACGGGATCGGTATGGCTACACCTTC. Protein sequence: CATQPRDRYGYTF.

As concerns this clonotype: A junction boundary mismatches the germline segment, possibly from a read error. The chain recombines TRBV4-3 with TRBJ2-1; a possible D gene is TRBD2 (7 bases). The germline V gene has CDR1 LGHNA and CDR2 YSLEER. The CDR3 sequence is 18 residues long. CDR3 nucleotides: TGCGCCAGCAGCCAAGATCACCCACGCGGGGGCCACTATGATGAGCGGTTCTTC. Its translation is CASSQDHPRGGHYDERFF.

V and J are TRBV11-2 and TRBJ2-1; D call uncertain. Germline CDR1 reads SGHAT; CDR2 reads FQNNGV. The CDR3 sequence is 20 residues long. V lost 2 bases and J 6 bases, leaving 29 bases between the germline ends. The CDR3 nucleotides are TGTGCCAGCAGCTTATCGGCCGGTGGGAAACCAGCTAGGGATTTCAATGAGCAGTTCTTC. It is translated as CASSLSAGGKPARDFNEQFF.

This clonotype was detected only a few times. The rearrangement links TRBV27 to TRBJ2-1; weak D call: TRBD2 (5 bases). The CDR3 runs to 14 residues. The germline V and J ends were trimmed by 2 bases and 6 bases, with 11 bases remaining between them. The germline CDR1 and CDR2 sequences are MNHEY and SMNVEV (reference sequence). Here the CDR3 reads CASSLGGWVNEQFF. CDR3 DNA: TGTGCCAGCAGTTTAGGCGGGTGGGTCAATGAGCAGTTCTTC.

The chain is built from TRBV15 and TRBJ2-3; D might be TRBD2 (6 bases). CDR3 size: 16 residues. CDR1 is LNHNV, CDR2 YYDKDF, per germline (reference sequence). V was pared by 3 bases and J by 5 bases, with 18 bases between. This CDR3 is CATSSSYGGSGDTQYF. Written as DNA, the CDR3 is TGTGCCACCAGCAGCAGTTACGGGGGTAGTGGAGATACGCAGTATTTT. The full variable domain, completed using reference TRBV15 and TRBJ2-3, is DAMVIQNPRYQVTQFGKPVTLSCSQTLNHNVMYWYQQKSSQAPKLLFHYYDKDFNNEADTPDNFQSRRPNTSFCFLDIRSPGLGDTAMYLCATSSSYGGSGDTQYFGPGTRLTVL.

This clonotype was counted a few times. The rearrangement links TRBV28 to TRBJ1-2; D uncertain. Trimming took off 4 bases at V and 13 bases at J, with 13 bases between the two ends. The CDR3 consists of 11 residues. CDR1 is MDHEN, CDR2 SYDVKM, per germline. CDR3 sequence: CASSSTGILTF. The DNA of the CDR3 is TGTGCCAGCAGTTCGACTGGGATTCTCACCTTC.

The CDR3 protein is CSGGLAEETQYF. The CDR3 bases are TGCAGCGGGGGACTAGCGGAAGAGACCCAGTACTTC. The chain carries TRBV29-1 and TRBJ2-5; 11 nucleotides match TRBD2. The CDR3 is 12 amino acids. The J segment lost 3 bases and the V segment lost 7 bases, leaving 1 base of the junction unmatched. Germline V gives CDR1 SQVTM, CDR2 ANQGSEA. Together with reference TRBV29-1 and TRBJ2-5, the CDR3 gives the full variable domain: SAVISQKPSRDICQRGTSLTIQCQVDSQVTMMFWYRQQPGQSLTLIATANQGSEATYESGFVIDKFPISRPNLTFSTLTVSNMSPEDSSIYLCSGGLAEETQYFGPGTRLLVL.

This chain links TRBV20-1 with TRBJ2-4; 7 bases are shared with TRBD1. The J call may be mistaken, given a closer DNA end match to TRBJ2-7. Germline V gives CDR1 DFQATT, CDR2 SNEGSKA (reference sequence). The CDR3 length is 14 residues. The CDR3 DNA follows: TGCAGTGCTAGAGACAAGGACAGGACCTACGAGCAGTACTTC. This encodes CSARDKDRTYEQYF.

The sample holds a few counts of this clonotype. The V and J genes are TRBV20-1 and TRBJ2-7; 8 positions match TRBD1. The length of the CDR3 is 13 residues. V shed 2 bases, J shed 5 bases, and the junction held 5 bases outside the gene matches. The V gene's germline CDR1 is DFQATT and CDR2 SNEGSKA (reference sequence). For the CDR3, the DNA is TGCAGTGCTAGACGGACAGGGACCAACGAGCAGTACTTC. Its protein product is CSARRTGTNEQYF.

The genes are TRBV29-1 and TRBJ2-3; D gene uncertain. The CDR3 is 14 residues long. With 3 bases removed from V and 2 bases from J, the gap between germline ends came to 12 bases. The germline gives CDR1 SQVTM, CDR2 ANQGSEA. The chain's CDR3 is CSVDVQQTTDTQYF. The CDR3 nucleotides read TGCAGCGTTGACGTACAGCAGACCACAGATACGCAGTATTTT.

This clonotype was counted between two and nine times. The V gene is TRBV7-2, the J gene TRBJ2-4; the match to TRBD2 covers 8 bases. CDR3 size: 18 residues. V lost 2 bases, J lost 0 bases, and 9 bases stayed unmatched. CDR1 SGHTA and CDR2 FQGNSA come from the germline V gene. The CDR3 loop reads CASSLKASGLLAKNIQYF. DNA of the CDR3: TGTGCCAGCAGCTTAAAGGCTAGCGGGCTACTAGCCAAAAACATTCAGTACTTC.

This clonotype was seen many times. This chain joins TRBV20-1 and TRBJ2-3; possible D gene TRBD1, 6 bases. Between the trimmed V and J ends, which lost 3 bases and 2 bases, there was a span of 12 bases. Germline values: CDR1 DFQATT, CDR2 SNEGSKA (reference sequence). The CDR3 is made up of 14 amino acids. The CDR3, as DNA: TGCAGTGCTAGGGTACAGGGCCCCACAGATACGCAGTATTTT. This sequence encodes CSARVQGPTDTQYF.

The count of this clonotype is one. The rearrangement joins TRBV7-2 to TRBJ2-7; D is ambiguous. Germline lookup yields CDR1 SGHTA and CDR2 FQGNSA. V lost 2 bases and J 4 bases, leaving 9 bases between the germline ends. The CDR3 has 13 residues. The CDR3 nucleotides are TGTGCCAGCAGCTTACAAGTAGGATACGAGCAGTACTTC. Translating it yields CASSLQVGYEQYF. Combining the CDR3 with reference TRBV7-2 and TRBJ2-7 gives the whole variable domain GAGVSQSPSNKVTEKGKDVELRCDPISGHTALYWYRQSLGQGLEFLIYFQGNSAPDKSGLPSDRFSAERTGGSVSTLTIQRTQQEDSAVYLCASSLQVGYEQYFGPGTRLTVT.

This chain joins TRBV12-3 or TRBV12-4 and TRBJ1-5; 8 bases fit TRBD1. V dropped 5 bases and J dropped 4; count of bases not matched to a gene: 16. The CDR3 is made up of 18 amino acids. The CDR3 coding sequence is TGTGCCAGCAGTCTCAGCGCGGGACAGGTCGGAATGAATCAGCCCCAGCATTTT. Translation: CASSLSAGQVGMNQPQHF.

The J gene is TRBJ2-5, the V gene TRBV10-3; 7 bases are shared with TRBD2. The CDR3 runs to 16 residues. CDR1 and CDR2 from the germline V gene are ENHRY and SYGVKD. V shed 0 bases and J 2 bases; nucleotides not matched to a gene: 6. Written as DNA, the CDR3 is TGTGCCATCAGTGAGTCCGGGACGGGAGGACAAGAGACCCAGTACTTC. As protein: CAISESGTGGQETQYF.